The 25 T cell receptor beta chains listed next were all sequenced from one sample in a study of blood T cell repertoires in COVID-19. Clones were sequenced by immunoSEQ multiplex PCR, and TCRdb holds only the in-frame ones, with some missing. The data show about 140,000 clones, about 79% seen once. Input material: peripheral blood. These receptors all stem from a woman aged 80 or older with active or convalescent COVID-19.

The DNA for the CDR3 is TGTGCCAGTAGTATCACAGGATTGAACACTGAAGCTTTCTTT. Its translation is CASSITGLNTEAFF. The J gene is TRBJ1-1, the V gene TRBV19, with TRBD1 as a possible D gene (5 bases). This CDR3 region has 14 residues. V was trimmed by 3 bases and J by 0 bases, leaving 8 bases between them. CDR1 is LNHDA and CDR2 is SQIVND in the germline V gene (reference sequence).

This clone was seen just once. The chain couples TRBV30 to TRBJ1-5; no clear D gene. The CDR3 length is 16 residues. V shed 0 bases and J shed 0 bases, with 12 bases lying between them. Germline CDR1 and CDR2: GTSNPN and SVGIG (reference sequence). CDR3 DNA sequence: TGTGCCTGGAGTGTACGAGGAGATTATAGCAATCAGCCCCAGCATTTT. As protein: CAWSVRGDYSNQPQHF.

This sequence joins TRBV29-1 and TRBJ1-4; 8 bases map to TRBD1. Germline CDR1 is SQVTM and CDR2 is ANQGSEA. The CDR3 is 14 residues long. J was trimmed by 5 bases and V by 7 bases; bases with no gene match: 9. The CDR3 DNA follows: TGCAGCGCAAGGATAGACAGGGGAAATGAAAAACTGTTTTTT. This gives the protein CSARIDRGNEKLFF.

This clone appeared a few times. The rearrangement uses TRBV6-5 and TRBJ2-7; 13 bases fit TRBD2. This CDR3 comprises 15 residues. The trim removed 5 bases at V and 6 bases at J, leaving 7 bases unmatched. Per germline, CDR1 MNHEY and CDR2 SVGAGI. CDR3 sequence: CASSPILAGGPEQYF. The CDR3 DNA is TGTGCCAGCAGTCCGATACTAGCGGGGGGGCCCGAGCAGTACTTC.

The J gene is TRBJ1-1, the V gene TRBV18; D call uncertain. Trimming removed 4 bases at V and 2 bases at J, with 8 bases between. The CDR3 contains 13 residues. Germline CDR1 is KGHSH and CDR2 is LQKENI. The CDR3 DNA sequence: TGTGCCAGCTCACTCCTAGACAACACTGAAGCTTTCTTT. Translated, it gives CASSLLDNTEAFF.

The chain employs TRBV7-9 and TRBJ2-1; TRBD2 might be the D (5 bases). The V end lost 5 bases, the J end lost 0 bases, and 11 bases lay between the germline ends. Germline CDR1 is SEHNR and CDR2 is FQNEAQ (reference sequence). The CDR3 has 15 residues. The CDR3 sequence is CASSLGLSSYNEQFF. The CDR3 nucleotides are TGTGCCAGCAGCCTCGGACTGAGCTCCTACAATGAGCAGTTCTTC.

This chain connects TRBV7-6 to TRBJ2-1, with 8 positions matching TRBD2. V lost 1 base, J lost 9 bases, and 8 bases stayed unmatched. This CDR3 is 15 amino acids long. From germline, CDR1 is SGHVS and CDR2 FNYEAQ. The DNA of the CDR3 is TGTGCCAGCAGCTTAGGCGGGGGGACCTTCAGTGAGCAGTTCTTC. This encodes CASSLGGGTFSEQFF.

The V and J genes are TRBV4-3 and TRBJ1-6; maybe TRBD1 (5 bases). The CDR3 runs to 17 residues. Germline V lookup: CDR1 LGHNA, CDR2 YSLEER. The germline V and J ends were trimmed by 1 base and 0 bases, with 10 bases remaining between them. This chain's CDR3 is CASSQVPGGSYNSPLHF. In DNA form, the CDR3 reads TGCGCCAGCAGCCAAGTCCCGGGGGGCTCCTATAATTCACCCCTCCACTTT.

The chain carries TRBV7-3 and TRBJ2-2; possibly TRBD1 for D (6 bases). Germline V gene data show CDR1 as SGHTA and CDR2 as FQGTGA. V was shortened by 5 bases and J by 4 bases, with 14 bases between the two germline ends. The CDR3 spans 15 residues. This CDR3 is CASSVQGSRTGELFF. CDR3 sequence (DNA): TGTGCCAGCAGCGTACAGGGTTCGCGCACCGGGGAGCTGTTTTTT. The full variable domain, with the rest looked up from reference TRBV7-3 and TRBJ2-2, is GAGVSQTPSNKVTEKGKYVELRCDPISGHTALYWYRQSLGQGPEFLIYFQGTGAADDSGLPNDRFFAVRPEGSVSTLKIQRTERGDSAVYLCASSVQGSRTGELFFGEGSRLTVL.

The chain joins TRBV25-1 to TRBJ2-3, with D tentatively TRBD1 (6 bases). The ends were cut back, 3 bases at V and 2 bases at J, with 12 bases in the middle. The CDR3 is 15 amino acids. Germline-derived CDR1 and CDR2 are MGHDK and SYGVNS. This CDR3 reads CASSDRRGNTDTQYF. The CDR3 DNA follows: TGTGCCAGCAGTGATCGCAGGGGAAACACAGATACGCAGTATTTT.

This chain uses TRBV28 with TRBJ1-1; 7 positions agree with TRBD1. The V gene's germline CDR1 is MDHEN and CDR2 SYDVKM. J lost 0 bases, V lost 1 base, and 2 bases had no gene match. The CDR3 consists of 15 residues. CDR3: CASSLFRGMNTEAFF. CDR3 bases: TGTGCCAGCAGTTTATTCAGGGGGATGAACACTGAAGCTTTCTTT.

The V call is TRBV19, the J call TRBJ2-5; weak D call: TRBD1 (6 bases). CDR1 and CDR2 from the germline V gene are LNHDA and SQIVND (reference sequence). The CDR3 has 13 residues. V dropped 3 bases and J dropped 4 bases, with 9 bases sitting between them. The CDR3 DNA is TGTGCCAGTAGTATTCAGGGGCGAGAGACCCAGTACTTC. Protein product: CASSIQGRETQYF.

This rearrangement joins TRBV19 to TRBJ2-2; D perhaps matches TRBD2 (6 bases). Trimming removed 0 bases from V and 3 bases from J, with 8 bases in between. The CDR3 covers 15 residues. Germline CDR1 is LNHDA and CDR2 is SQIVND (reference sequence). CDR3 nucleotides: TGTGCCAGTAGTATAGAGGGGACTGACACCGGGGAGCTGTTTTTT. Translation gives CASSIEGTDTGELFF.

The chain combines TRBV5-1 with TRBJ1-1; TRBD1 aligns across 7 bases. Looked up from germline, CDR1 is SGHRS and CDR2 is YFSETQ. With V trimmed by 3 bases and J by 4 bases, 9 bases remained unmatched. The CDR3 contains 15 residues. The CDR3 DNA sequence: TGCGCCAGCAGCTCACGACAGGGAGTCGGCACTGAAGCTTTCTTT. Translated, it gives CASSSRQGVGTEAFF.

In regard to this clone: Germline and junction disagree at one end, which may indicate a read error. The chain couples TRBV6-2 or TRBV6-3 to TRBJ2-5, with 7 bases lining up with TRBD2. Germline V gene data show CDR1 as MNHEY and CDR2 as SVGEGT. This CDR3 has 15 amino acids. The CDR3 region has the DNA TGTGCCAGCAGTGACTCCCGGACGGGGAGGGCGACCCAGTACTTC. This encodes CASSDSRTGRATQYF.

Comment on this clone: This sample includes further DNA sequences coding for the same CDR3. This chain joins TRBV27 and TRBJ2-7; D may be TRBD2 (5 bases). The germline V and J ends were trimmed by 5 bases and 2 bases, with 7 bases remaining between them. Looked up from germline, CDR1 is MNHEY and CDR2 is SMNVEV (reference sequence). The CDR3 has 12 residues. The CDR3 region is CASSPGTYEQYF. CDR3 DNA: TGTGCCAGCAGTCCGGGAACCTACGAGCAGTACTTC.

This clone was detected only once. The rearrangement links TRBV6-5 to TRBJ2-3; weak D call: TRBD2 (5 bases). The CDR3 spans 14 residues. V was trimmed by 4 bases and J by 2 bases, leaving 10 bases between them. Germline V lookup: CDR1 MNHEY, CDR2 SVGAGI. The CDR3 here is CASSLGRYTDTQYF. For the CDR3, the DNA is TGTGCCAGCAGTTTGGGGAGATACACAGATACGCAGTATTTT.

V gene TRBV18 combines with J gene TRBJ1-1, with unresolved D. Germline V gives CDR1 KGHSH, CDR2 LQKENI. CDR3 length: 14 amino acids. V shed 2 bases and J shed 2 bases, with 9 bases lying between them. In DNA form, the CDR3 reads TGTGCCAGCTCACCAAACTTCCTAAACACTGAAGCTTTCTTT. Translated, it gives CASSPNFLNTEAFF.

A single count supports this clone. V usage is TRBV7-2 and J usage is TRBJ1-1, with D possibly TRBD1 on 6 matching bases. V dropped 5 bases and J dropped 0 bases, with 25 bases sitting between them. Per the germline V gene, CDR1 is SGHTA and CDR2 is FQGNSA. The length of the CDR3 is 19 residues. CDR3 region: CASSRRAGATTQLNTEAFF. DNA for the CDR3: TGTGCCAGCAGCCGGCGTGCGGGGGCGACCACCCAATTGAACACTGAAGCTTTCTTT.

A remark on this clone: One end of the junction is discordant with germline, which a read error may explain. This sequence joins TRBV2 and TRBJ2-7; 8 bases fit TRBD1. Germline CDR1 reads SNHLY; CDR2 reads FYNNEI. The CDR3 consists of 12 residues. CDR3 nucleotide sequence: TGTGCCAGCAGTGACCCTGACAGGGGATATGACTTC. Amino acids: CASSDPDRGYDF.

The chain links TRBV19 to TRBJ2-2; D is unclear. Germline CDR1 is LNHDA and CDR2 is SQIVND (reference sequence). Trimming stripped 3 bases from V and 3 bases from J, with 11 bases between. CDR3 length: 15 amino acids. The CDR3 loop reads CASSILSRYTGELFF. In DNA, the CDR3 is TGTGCCAGTAGTATCCTGTCCAGGTACACCGGGGAGCTGTTTTTT.

The chain combines TRBV5-4 with TRBJ2-1; TRBD1 matches 8 bases. Germline CDR1 and CDR2: SGHNT and YYREEE (reference sequence). The trim removed 4 bases at V and 7 bases at J, leaving 10 bases unmatched. There are 15 residues in the CDR3. The DNA of the CDR3 is TGTGCCAGCAGCCCGCAGGGGGCGGTTTATAATGAGCAGTTCTTC. Translating gives CASSPQGAVYNEQFF.

This clone came up a few times. The chain combines TRBV5-1 with TRBJ2-2; possible D gene TRBD1, 5 bases. Germline V lookup: CDR1 SGHRS, CDR2 YFSETQ. The V gene lost 4 bases and the J gene lost 5 bases, with 15 bases spanning the gap. This CDR3 is built from 15 residues. The CDR3 loop reads CASSGVAGQTGELFF. DNA of the CDR3: TGCGCCAGCAGCGGGGTTGCAGGGCAGACCGGGGAGCTGTTTTTT. Combining the CDR3 with reference TRBV5-1 and TRBJ2-2 gives the whole variable domain KAGVTQTPRYLIKTRGQQVTLSCSPISGHRSVSWYQQTPGQGLQFLFEYFSETQRNKGNFPGRFSGRQFSNSRSEMNVSTLELGDSALYLCASSGVAGQTGELFFGEGSRLTVL.

The chain couples TRBV7-9 to TRBJ1-5, with D possibly TRBD1 on 6 matching bases. This CDR3 has 15 residues. Germline V gives CDR1 SEHNR, CDR2 FQNEAQ (reference sequence). Trimming removed 5 bases from V and 2 bases from J, with 13 bases in between. This CDR3 reads CASSTGGRGNQPQHF. CDR3 coding DNA: TGTGCCAGCAGCACTGGGGGCAGGGGCAATCAGCCCCAGCATTTT.

The chain links TRBV7-6 to TRBJ2-5, with 8 bases lining up with TRBD2. Germline V gene lookup returns CDR1 SGHVS and CDR2 FNYEAQ. The CDR3 length is 15 residues. The ends lost 0 bases at V and 6 bases at J; junction bases unmatched: 6. The CDR3 sequence is CASSLAMASGQTQYF. As DNA, the CDR3 is TGTGCCAGCAGCTTAGCTATGGCTAGCGGGCAGACCCAGTACTTC.